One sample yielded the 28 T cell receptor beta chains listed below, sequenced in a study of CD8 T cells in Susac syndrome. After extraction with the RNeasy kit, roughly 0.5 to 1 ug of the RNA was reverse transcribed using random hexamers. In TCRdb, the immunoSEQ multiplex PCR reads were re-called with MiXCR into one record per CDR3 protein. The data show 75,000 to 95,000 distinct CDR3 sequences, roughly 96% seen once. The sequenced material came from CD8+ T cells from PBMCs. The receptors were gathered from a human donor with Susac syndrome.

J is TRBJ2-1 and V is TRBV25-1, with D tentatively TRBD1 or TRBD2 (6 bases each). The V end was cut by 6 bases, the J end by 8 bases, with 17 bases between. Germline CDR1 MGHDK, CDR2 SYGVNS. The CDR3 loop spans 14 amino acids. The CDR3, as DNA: TGTGCCAGCAGACACAACCCGGGGGCCGATGAGCAGTTCTTC. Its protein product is CASRHNPGADEQFF.

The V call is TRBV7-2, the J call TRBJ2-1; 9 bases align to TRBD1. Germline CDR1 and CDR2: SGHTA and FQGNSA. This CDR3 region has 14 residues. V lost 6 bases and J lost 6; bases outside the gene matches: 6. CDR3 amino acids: CASRSGTGSNEQFF. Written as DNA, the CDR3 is TGTGCCAGCAGAAGCGGGACAGGGAGCAATGAGCAGTTCTTC.

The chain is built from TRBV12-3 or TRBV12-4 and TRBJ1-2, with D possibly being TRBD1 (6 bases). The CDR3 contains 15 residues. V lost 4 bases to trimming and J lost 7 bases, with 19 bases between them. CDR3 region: CASSSSRGIGGGYTF. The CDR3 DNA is TGTGCCAGCAGTTCAAGCAGGGGTATCGGTGGTGGCTACACCTTC.

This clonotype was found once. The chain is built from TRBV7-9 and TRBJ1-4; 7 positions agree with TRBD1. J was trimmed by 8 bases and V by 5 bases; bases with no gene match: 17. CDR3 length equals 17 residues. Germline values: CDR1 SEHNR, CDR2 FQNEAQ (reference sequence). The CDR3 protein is CASSPHLREARGEKLFF. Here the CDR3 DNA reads TGTGCCAGCAGCCCACACCTCCGGGAGGCCAGGGGGGAAAAACTGTTTTTT.

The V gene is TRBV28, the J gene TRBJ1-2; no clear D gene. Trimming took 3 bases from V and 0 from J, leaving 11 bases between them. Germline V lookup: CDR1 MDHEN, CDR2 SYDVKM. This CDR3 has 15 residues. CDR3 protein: CASSFYLGPNYGYTF. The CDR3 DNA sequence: TGTGCCAGCAGTTTCTATTTAGGGCCTAACTATGGCTACACCTTC.

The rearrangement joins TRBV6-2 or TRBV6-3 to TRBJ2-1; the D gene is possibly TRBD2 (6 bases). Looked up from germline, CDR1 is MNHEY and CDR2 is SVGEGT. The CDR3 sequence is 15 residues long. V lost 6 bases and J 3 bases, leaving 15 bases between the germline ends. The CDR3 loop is CASSPSGARYNEQFF. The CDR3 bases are TGTGCCAGCAGCCCCTCGGGAGCGCGCTACAATGAGCAGTTCTTC.

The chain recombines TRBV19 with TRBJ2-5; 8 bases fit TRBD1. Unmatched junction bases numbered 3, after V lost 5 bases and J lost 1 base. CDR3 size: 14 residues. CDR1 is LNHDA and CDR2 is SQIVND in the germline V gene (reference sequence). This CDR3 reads CASSVTGGQETQYF. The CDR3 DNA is TGTGCCAGTAGTGTAACAGGGGGCCAAGAGACCCAGTACTTC.

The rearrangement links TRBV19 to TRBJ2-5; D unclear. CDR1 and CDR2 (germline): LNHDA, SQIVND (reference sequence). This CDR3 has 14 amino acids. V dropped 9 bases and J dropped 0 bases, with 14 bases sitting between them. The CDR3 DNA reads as TGTGCCAGCTCCCCGCGACGACACCAAGAGACCCAGTACTTC. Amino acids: CASSPRRHQETQYF.

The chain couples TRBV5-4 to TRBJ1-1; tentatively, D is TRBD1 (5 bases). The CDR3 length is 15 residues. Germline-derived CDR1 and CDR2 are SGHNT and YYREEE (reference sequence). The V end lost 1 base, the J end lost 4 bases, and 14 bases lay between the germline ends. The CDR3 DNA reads TGTGCCAGCAGCTTGTACCCAGGGACCGCCACTGAAGCTTTCTTT. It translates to CASSLYPGTATEAFF.

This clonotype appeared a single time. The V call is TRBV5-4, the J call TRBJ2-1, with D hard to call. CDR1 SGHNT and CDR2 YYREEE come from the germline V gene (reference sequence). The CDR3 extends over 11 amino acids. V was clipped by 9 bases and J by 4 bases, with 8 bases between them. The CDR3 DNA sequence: TGTGCCATCGTTGGATACAATGAGCAGTTCTTC. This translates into CAIVGYNEQFF.

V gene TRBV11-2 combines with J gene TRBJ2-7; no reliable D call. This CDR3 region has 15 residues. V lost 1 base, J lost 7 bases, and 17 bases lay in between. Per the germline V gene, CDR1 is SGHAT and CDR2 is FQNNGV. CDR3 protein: CASSLASGPSSEQYF. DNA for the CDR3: TGTGCCAGCAGCTTAGCCTCCGGGCCTTCTAGTGAGCAGTACTTC.

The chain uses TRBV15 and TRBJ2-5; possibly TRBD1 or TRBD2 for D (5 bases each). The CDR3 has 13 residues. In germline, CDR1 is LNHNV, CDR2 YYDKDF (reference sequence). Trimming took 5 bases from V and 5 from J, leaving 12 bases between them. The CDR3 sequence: CATSGTVRETQYF. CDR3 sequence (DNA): TGTGCCACCAGCGGGACCGTTCGGGAGACCCAGTACTTC.

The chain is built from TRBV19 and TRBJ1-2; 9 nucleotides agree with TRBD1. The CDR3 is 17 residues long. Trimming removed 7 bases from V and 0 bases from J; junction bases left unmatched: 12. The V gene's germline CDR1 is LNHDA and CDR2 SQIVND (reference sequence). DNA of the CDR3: TGTGCCAGTACGGACCCGGGACAGGGAAAAGCTAACTATGGCTACACCTTC. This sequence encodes CASTDPGQGKANYGYTF.

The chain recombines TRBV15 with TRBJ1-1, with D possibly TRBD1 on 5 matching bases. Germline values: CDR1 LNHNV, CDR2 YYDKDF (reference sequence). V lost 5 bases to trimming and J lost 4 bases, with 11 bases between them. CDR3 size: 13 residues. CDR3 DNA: TGTGCCACCAGCGCGGGGGTTGGCACTGAAGCTTTCTTT. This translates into CATSAGVGTEAFF.

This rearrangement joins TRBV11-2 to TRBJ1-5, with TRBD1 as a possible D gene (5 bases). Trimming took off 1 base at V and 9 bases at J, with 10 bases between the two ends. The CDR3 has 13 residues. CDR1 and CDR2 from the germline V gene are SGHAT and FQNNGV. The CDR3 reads CASSLVGVGPQHF. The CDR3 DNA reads TGTGCCAGCAGCTTAGTAGGGGTTGGGCCCCAGCATTTT.

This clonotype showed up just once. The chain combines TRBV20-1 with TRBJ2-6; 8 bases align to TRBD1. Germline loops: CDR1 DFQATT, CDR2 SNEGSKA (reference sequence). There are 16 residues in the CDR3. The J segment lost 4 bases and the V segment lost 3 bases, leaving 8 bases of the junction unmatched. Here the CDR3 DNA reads TGCAGTGCTAGGGGGCAGGGGGCGGCCGGGGCCAACGTCCTGACTTTC. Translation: CSARGQGAAGANVLTF.

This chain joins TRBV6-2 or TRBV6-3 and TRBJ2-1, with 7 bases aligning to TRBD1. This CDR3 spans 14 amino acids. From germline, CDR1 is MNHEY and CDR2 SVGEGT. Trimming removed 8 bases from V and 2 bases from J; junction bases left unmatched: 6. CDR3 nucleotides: TGTGCCAGCCGACCAGGGGGTACCTACAATGAGCAGTTCTTC. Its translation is CASRPGGTYNEQFF.

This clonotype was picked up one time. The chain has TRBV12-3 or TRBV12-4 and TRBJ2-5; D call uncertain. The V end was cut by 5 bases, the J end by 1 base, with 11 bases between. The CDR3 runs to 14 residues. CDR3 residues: CASSAVGLQETQYF. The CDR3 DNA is TGTGCCAGCAGTGCAGTCGGGCTCCAAGAGACCCAGTACTTC.

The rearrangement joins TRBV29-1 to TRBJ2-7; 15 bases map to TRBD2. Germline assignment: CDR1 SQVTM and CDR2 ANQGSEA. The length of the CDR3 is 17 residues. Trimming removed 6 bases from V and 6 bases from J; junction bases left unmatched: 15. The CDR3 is CSVARTSGGGFPPEQYF. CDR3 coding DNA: TGCAGCGTCGCCAGGACTAGCGGGGGGGGCTTCCCCCCCGAGCAGTACTTC.

The CDR3 nucleotides are TGTGCCAGCAGCCCACGAAGCGGGGGGCCAGATACGCAGTATTTT. This gives the protein CASSPRSGGPDTQYF. The gene calls are TRBV5-4 and TRBJ2-3, with 9 bases that match TRBD2. This CDR3 has 15 amino acids. J was trimmed by 4 bases and V by 4 bases; bases with no gene match: 7. Germline V lookup: CDR1 SGHNT, CDR2 YYREEE (reference sequence).

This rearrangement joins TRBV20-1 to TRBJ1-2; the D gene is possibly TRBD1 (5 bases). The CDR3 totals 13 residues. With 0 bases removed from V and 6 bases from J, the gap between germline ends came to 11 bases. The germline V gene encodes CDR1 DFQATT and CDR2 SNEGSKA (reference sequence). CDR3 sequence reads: CSARDGGVDGYTF. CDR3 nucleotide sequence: TGCAGTGCTAGAGATGGGGGGGTAGATGGCTACACCTTC.

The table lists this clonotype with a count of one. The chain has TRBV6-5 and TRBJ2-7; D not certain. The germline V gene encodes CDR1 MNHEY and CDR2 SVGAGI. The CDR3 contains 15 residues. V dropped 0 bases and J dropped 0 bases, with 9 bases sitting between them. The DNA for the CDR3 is TGTGCCAGCAGTTACTCGATCCTTTCCTCCTACGAGCAGTACTTC. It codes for CASSYSILSSYEQYF.

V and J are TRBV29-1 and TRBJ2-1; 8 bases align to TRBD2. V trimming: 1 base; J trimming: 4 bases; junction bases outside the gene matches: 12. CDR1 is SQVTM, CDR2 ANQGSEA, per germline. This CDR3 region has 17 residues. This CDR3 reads CSVEAPLAGGSYNEQFF. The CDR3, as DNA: TGCAGCGTTGAAGCCCCCCTGGCGGGGGGATCTTACAATGAGCAGTTCTTC.

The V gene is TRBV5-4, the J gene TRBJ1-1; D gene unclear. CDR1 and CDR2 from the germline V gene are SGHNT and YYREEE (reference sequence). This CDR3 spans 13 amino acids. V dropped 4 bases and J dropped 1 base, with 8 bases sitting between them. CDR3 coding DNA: TGTGCCAGCAGCGTCCCGGGGAACACTGAAGCTTTCTTT. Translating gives CASSVPGNTEAFF.

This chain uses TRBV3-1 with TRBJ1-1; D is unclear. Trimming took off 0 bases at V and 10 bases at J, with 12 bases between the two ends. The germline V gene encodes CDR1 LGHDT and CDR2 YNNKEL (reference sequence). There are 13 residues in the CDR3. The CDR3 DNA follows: TGTGCCAGCAGCCAAGAGGGGTCTGGCCGAGCTTTCTTT. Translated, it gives CASSQEGSGRAFF.

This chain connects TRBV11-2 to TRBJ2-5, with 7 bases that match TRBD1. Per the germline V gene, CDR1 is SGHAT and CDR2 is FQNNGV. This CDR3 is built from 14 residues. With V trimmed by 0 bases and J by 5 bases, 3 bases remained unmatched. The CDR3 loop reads CASSLDPQGETQYF. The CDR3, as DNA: TGTGCCAGCAGCTTAGATCCACAGGGGGAGACCCAGTACTTC.

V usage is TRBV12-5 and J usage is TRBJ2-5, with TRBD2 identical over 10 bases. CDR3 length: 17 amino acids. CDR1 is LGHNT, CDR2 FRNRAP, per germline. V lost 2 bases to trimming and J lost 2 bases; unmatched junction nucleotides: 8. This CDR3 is CASGLNRLAGPQETQYF. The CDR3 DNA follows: TGTGCTAGTGGTTTGAACCGACTAGCGGGTCCTCAAGAGACCCAGTACTTC.

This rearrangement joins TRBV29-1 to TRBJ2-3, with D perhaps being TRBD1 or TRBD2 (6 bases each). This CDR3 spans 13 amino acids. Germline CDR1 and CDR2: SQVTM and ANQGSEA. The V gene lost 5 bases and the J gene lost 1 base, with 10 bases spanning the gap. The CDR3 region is CSVTRGGTDTQYF. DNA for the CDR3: TGCAGCGTTACGAGGGGGGGCACAGATACGCAGTATTTT.